This TCR beta chain was profiled in a study of response to subunit inactivated influenza vaccine. Concerning this clonotype: What it recognizes is unknown.

Each CDR3 protein is one row after TCRdb ran MiXCR on the RT-PCR reads. There are 550,000 to 800,000 distinct CDR3 sequences in the sample; less than 20% occur only once, and around 10% lies in the top ten. Germline lookup yields CDR1 SGHAT and CDR2 FQNNGV. The CDR3 covers 17 residues. The trim removed 0 bases at V and 7 bases at J, leaving 11 bases unmatched. Study-wide results and limits: Seasonal influenza vaccination, on each occasion, was suggested by the authors to recruit few new T cells.

The rearrangement links TRBV11-2 to TRBJ2-5, with 10 bases matching TRBD2. This material consisted of PBMCs from blood, taken 11 to 12 days after vaccination. This clonotype was obtained from a man aged 45-65 years who received an inactivated influenza vaccine. The CDR3 reads CASSLDPLAGARGTQYF. CDR3 bases: TGTGCCAGCAGCTTAGATCCTCTAGCGGGGGCCCGAGGGACCCAGTACTTC.